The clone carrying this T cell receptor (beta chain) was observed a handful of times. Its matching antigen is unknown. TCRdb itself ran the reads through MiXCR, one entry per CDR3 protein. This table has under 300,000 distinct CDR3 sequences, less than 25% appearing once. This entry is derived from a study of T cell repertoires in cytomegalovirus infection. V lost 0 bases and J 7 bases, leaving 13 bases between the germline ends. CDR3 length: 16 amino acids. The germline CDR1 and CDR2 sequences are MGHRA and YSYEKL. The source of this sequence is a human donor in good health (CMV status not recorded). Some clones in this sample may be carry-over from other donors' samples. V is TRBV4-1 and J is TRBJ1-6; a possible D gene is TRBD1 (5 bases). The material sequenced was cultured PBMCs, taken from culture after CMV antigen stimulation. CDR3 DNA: TGCGCCAGCAGCCAAGAAGGCCCCGGGGACAATTCACCCCTCCACTTT. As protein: CASSQEGPGDNSPLHF.